A single TCR beta chain is shown here with its context. Per the original data handling: Reference gene primer amplification yielded estimated nucleated cell counts. Libraries were prepared by immunoSEQ multiplex PCR; TCRdb keeps only in-frame clonotypes and omits some of them. V, J and clone size are taken as reported in that table, and D and trimming were inferred from the DNA itself. The sample shows more than 200,000 clones, less than 85% of them seen only once. The V end was cut by 1 base, the J end by 3 bases, with 17 bases between. The CDR3 has 17 amino acids. Looked up from germline, CDR1 is SGHRS and CDR2 is YFSETQ. The data stem from a study of blood T cell repertoires in COVID-19. Study as a whole: Specimens from acute and convalescent COVID-19 originated in the United States, Italy and Spain. Sources were T cells, B-cell-depleted T cells, or PBMCs; the material itself was cDNA or gDNA.

The gene calls are TRBV5-1 and TRBJ2-1; the D is unclear. Sequenced: peripheral blood. This receptor was obtained from a woman aged 70-85 years with active or convalescent COVID-19. The DNA for the CDR3 is TGCGCCAGCAGCTTGTCCACCACAATCCCCAGCTACAATGAGCAGTTCTTC. Translation: CASSLSTTIPSYNEQFF.